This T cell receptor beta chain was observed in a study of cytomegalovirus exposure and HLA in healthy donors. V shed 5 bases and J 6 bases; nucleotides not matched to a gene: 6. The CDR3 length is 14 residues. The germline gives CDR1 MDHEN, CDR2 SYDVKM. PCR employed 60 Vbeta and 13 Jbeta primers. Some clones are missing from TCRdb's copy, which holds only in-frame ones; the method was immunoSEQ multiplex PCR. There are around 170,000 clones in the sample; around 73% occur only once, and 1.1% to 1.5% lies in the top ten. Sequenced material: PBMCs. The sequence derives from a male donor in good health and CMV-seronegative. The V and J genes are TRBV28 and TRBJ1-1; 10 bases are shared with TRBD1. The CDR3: CASSQPGQGPEAFF. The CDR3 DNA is TGTGCCAGCAGTCAACCGGGACAGGGGCCTGAAGCTTTCTTT.